This T cell receptor (beta chain) was observed in a study of siplizumab effects on memory and regulatory T cells. Trimming took off 4 bases at V and 2 bases at J, with 5 bases between the two ends. Germline V gene lookup returns CDR1 SGHNT and CDR2 YYREEE (reference sequence). This CDR3 is built from 12 residues. Roughly 100,000 TCR templates were assayed per sample. Some clones are missing from TCRdb's copy, which holds only in-frame ones; the method was immunoSEQ multiplex PCR. The table lists approximately 100,000 clones, roughly 95% of them singletons, with around 0.16% in the top ten. Comments on this clone: Its target is not known.

Findings and caveats of the study: A major contribution to the alloresponse seemed to be made by naive T cells, which seemed more diverse than memory cells. With siplizumab, cumulative frequency of CD4+ memory-derived alloreactive sequences dropped significantly.

The source of this sequence is a human donor in good health. Sequencing was performed on non-Treg CD4+ T cells sorted from blood. The V call is TRBV5-4, the J call TRBJ2-3; no firm D call. The CDR3 here is CASSIDTDTQYF. DNA of the CDR3: TGTGCCAGCAGCATAGACACAGATACGCAGTATTTT.